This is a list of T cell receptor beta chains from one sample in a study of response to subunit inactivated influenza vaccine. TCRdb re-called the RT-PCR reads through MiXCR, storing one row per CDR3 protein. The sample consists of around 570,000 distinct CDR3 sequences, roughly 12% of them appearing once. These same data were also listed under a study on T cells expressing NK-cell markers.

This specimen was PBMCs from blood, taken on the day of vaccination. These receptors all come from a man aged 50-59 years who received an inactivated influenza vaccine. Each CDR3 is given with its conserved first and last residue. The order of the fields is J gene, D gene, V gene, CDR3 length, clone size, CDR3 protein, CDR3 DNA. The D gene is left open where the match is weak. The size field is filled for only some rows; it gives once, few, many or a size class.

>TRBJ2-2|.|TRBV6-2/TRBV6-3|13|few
CASSVHRTGELFF
TGTGCCAGCAGTGTCCACCGAACCGGGGAGCTGTTTTTT
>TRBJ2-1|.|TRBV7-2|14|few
CASSSRRRNNEQFF
TGTGCCAGCAGCTCCCGCCGGCGGAACAATGAGCAGTTCTTC
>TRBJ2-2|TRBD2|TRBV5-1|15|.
CASSFGRAATGELFF
TGCGCCAGCAGCTTCGGGAGGGCGGCCACCGGGGAGCTGTTTTTT
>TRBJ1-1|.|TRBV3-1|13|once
CASSQNQGAEAFF
TGTGCCAGCAGCCAAAATCAGGGAGCTGAAGCTTTCTTT
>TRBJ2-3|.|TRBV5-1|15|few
CASSPGAFGTDTQYF
TGCGCCAGCAGCCCTGGGGCGTTCGGCACAGATACGCAGTATTTT
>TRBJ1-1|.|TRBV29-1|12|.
CSVDMRNTEAFF
TGCAGCGTTGATATGCGGAACACTGAAGCTTTCTTT
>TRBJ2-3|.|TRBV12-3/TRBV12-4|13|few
CASSFGNGDTQYF
TGTGCCAGCAGTTTTGGCAATGGAGATACGCAGTATTTT
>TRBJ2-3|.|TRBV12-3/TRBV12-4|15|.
CASTPPMGYTDTQYF
TGTGCCAGCACCCCCCCCATGGGATACACAGATACGCAGTATTTT
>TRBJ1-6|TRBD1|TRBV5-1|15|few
CASSPTGTENSPLHF
TGCGCCAGCAGCCCCACCGGGACAGAAAATTCACCCCTCCACTTT
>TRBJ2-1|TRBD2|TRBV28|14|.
CASSTGGPYNEQFF
TGTGCCAGCAGTACGGGGGGGCCCTACAATGAGCAGTTCTTC
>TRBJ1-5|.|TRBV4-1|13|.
CASSQVWVQPQHF
TGCGCCAGCAGCCAAGTATGGGTTCAGCCCCAGCATTTT
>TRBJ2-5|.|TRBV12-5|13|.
CASGGLEGETQYF
TGTGCTAGTGGGGGACTTGAGGGAGAGACCCAGTACTTC
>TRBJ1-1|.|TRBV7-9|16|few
CASSPRWGRRSTEAFF
TGTGCCAGCAGCCCCCGGTGGGGGAGGCGGAGCACTGAAGCTTTCTTT
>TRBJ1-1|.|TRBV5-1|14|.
CASSFILGSTEAFF
TGCGCCAGCAGCTTTATTTTGGGTAGTACTGAAGCTTTCTTT
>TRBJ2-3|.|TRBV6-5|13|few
CASSYGGYDTQYF
TGTGCCAGCAGTTACGGGGGTTACGATACGCAGTATTTT
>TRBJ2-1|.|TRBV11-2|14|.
CASSPHTGLNEQFF
TGTGCCAGCAGCCCACATACAGGGTTGAATGAGCAGTTCTTC
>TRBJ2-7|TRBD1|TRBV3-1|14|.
CASSAYRGYYEQYF
TGTGCCAGCAGCGCCTACAGGGGGTACTACGAGCAGTACTTC
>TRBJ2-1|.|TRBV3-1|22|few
CASSRRSRQGMRLALKYNEQFF
TGTGCCAGCAGCCGGCGGAGTCGACAGGGGATGAGACTAGCTCTGAAATACAATGAGCAGTTCTTC
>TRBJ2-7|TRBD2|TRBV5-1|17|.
CASSLAFGSGSGYEQYF
TGCGCCAGCAGCTTGGCCTTCGGGAGCGGGAGTGGGTACGAGCAGTACTTC
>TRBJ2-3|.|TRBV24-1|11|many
CATSDRDTQYF
TGTGCCACCAGTGACAGAGATACGCAGTATTTT
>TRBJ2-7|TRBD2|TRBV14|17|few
CASSLGTSGTSSYEQYF
TGTGCCAGCAGCCTCGGGACTAGCGGGACGAGCTCCTACGAGCAGTACTTC
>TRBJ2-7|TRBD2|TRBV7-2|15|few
CASSHLGLGSYEQYF
TGTGCCAGCAGCCACCTGGGACTAGGTTCATACGAGCAGTACTTC
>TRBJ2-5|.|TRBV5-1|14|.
CASSWQGAQETQYF
TGCGCCAGCAGCTGGCAAGGGGCCCAAGAGACCCAGTACTTC
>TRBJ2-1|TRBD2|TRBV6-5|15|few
CASSYFTSGSHEQFF
TGTGCCAGCAGTTACTTTACTAGCGGGAGCCATGAGCAGTTCTTC
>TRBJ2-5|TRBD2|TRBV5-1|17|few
CASSLGTSGSLQETQYF
TGCGCCAGCAGCTTAGGGACTAGCGGGAGCCTCCAAGAGACCCAGTACTTC
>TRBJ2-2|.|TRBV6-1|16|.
CASNPLGGWGTGELFF
TGTGCCAGCAATCCACTAGGGGGATGGGGAACCGGGGAGCTGTTTTTT
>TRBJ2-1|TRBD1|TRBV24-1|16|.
CATSDFGTDTYNEQFF
TGTGCCACCAGTGATTTTGGGACAGATACTTACAATGAGCAGTTCTTC
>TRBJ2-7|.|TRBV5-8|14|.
CASSSLGSDYEQYF
TGTGCCAGCAGCTCCTTGGGCAGTGACTACGAGCAGTACTTC
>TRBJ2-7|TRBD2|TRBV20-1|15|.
CSASAGTSGSYEQYF
TGCAGTGCTAGTGCAGGGACTAGCGGATCCTACGAGCAGTACTTC
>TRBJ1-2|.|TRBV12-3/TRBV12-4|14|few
CASSLLGSNYGYTF
TGTGCCAGCAGTTTACTGGGTTCGAACTATGGCTACACCTTC
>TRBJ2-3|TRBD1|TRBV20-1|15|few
CSARTGQGVTDTQYF
TGCAGTGCTAGAACGGGACAGGGGGTCACAGATACGCAGTATTTT
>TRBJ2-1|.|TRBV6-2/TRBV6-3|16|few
CASSYSIGSSYNEQFF
TGTGCCAGCAGTTACTCGATAGGGAGCTCCTACAATGAGCAGTTCTTC
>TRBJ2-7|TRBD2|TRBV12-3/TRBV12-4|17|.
CASSWYLLAGGRNEQYF
TGTGCCAGCAGTTGGTATTTACTAGCGGGAGGTCGGAACGAGCAGTACTTC
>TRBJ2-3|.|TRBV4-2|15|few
CASSQDLDNTDTQYF
TGTGCCAGCAGCCAAGATCTGGACAACACAGATACGCAGTATTTT
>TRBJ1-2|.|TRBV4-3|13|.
CASSQETLYGYTF
TGCGCCAGCAGCCAAGAAACCCTCTATGGCTACACCTTC
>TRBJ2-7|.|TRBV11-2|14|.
CASSLEASSYEQYF
TGTGCCAGCAGCTTAGAAGCGAGCTCCTACGAGCAGTACTTC
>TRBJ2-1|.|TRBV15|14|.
CATSRDSTVNEQFF
TGTGCCACCAGCAGAGATTCAACAGTCAATGAGCAGTTCTTC
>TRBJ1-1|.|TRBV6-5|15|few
CASSFRARQDTEAFF
TGTGCCAGCAGTTTCCGGGCTCGGCAGGACACTGAAGCTTTCTTT
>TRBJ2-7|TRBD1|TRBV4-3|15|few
CASSQGTEHSYEQYF
TGCGCCAGCAGCCAGGGGACAGAGCATTCCTACGAGCAGTACTTC
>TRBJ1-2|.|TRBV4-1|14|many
CASSQERTSGGYTF
TGCGCCAGCAGCCAAGAGAGAACTTCGGGTGGCTACACCTTC
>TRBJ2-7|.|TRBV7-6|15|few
CASSLAVRGSYEQYF
TGTGCCAGCAGCTTAGCTGTTAGGGGCTCCTACGAGCAGTACTTC
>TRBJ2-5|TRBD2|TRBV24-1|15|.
CATSDLGLAEETQYF
TGTGCCACCAGTGACCTGGGACTAGCGGAAGAGACCCAGTACTTC
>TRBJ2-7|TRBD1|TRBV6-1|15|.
CASRDRGASSYEQYF
TGTGCCAGCAGGGACAGGGGGGCTAGCTCCTACGAGCAGTACTTC
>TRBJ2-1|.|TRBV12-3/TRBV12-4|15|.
CASSSTARSYNEQFF
TGTGCCAGCAGTTCGACCGCCCGCTCCTACAATGAGCAGTTCTTC
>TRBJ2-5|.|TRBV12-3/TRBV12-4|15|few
CASQRAHSSGETQYF
TGTGCCAGTCAAAGAGCCCACTCTTCCGGAGAGACCCAGTACTTC